This TCR beta chain was identified in a study of cytomegalovirus exposure and HLA in healthy donors. There are 14 residues in the CDR3. CDR1 is LNHDA, CDR2 SQIVND, per germline (reference sequence). Trimming shortened V by 4 bases and J by 8 bases, and 17 bases separated the two germline ends. The study ran its PCR with 60 Vbeta and 13 Jbeta primers. Libraries were prepared by immunoSEQ multiplex PCR; TCRdb keeps only in-frame clonotypes and omits some of them. The table records some 120,000 clones, less than 85% of them present only once. The chain recombines TRBV19 with TRBJ1-2; weak D call: TRBD1 (5 bases). The TCR sequence derives from a man aged 25-45 years in good health and CMV-seropositive. Sequencing used PBMCs. This CDR3 is CASSRGDSSRGYTF. DNA for the CDR3: TGTGCCAGTAGTAGGGGCGACTCCTCGAGAGGCTACACCTTC.